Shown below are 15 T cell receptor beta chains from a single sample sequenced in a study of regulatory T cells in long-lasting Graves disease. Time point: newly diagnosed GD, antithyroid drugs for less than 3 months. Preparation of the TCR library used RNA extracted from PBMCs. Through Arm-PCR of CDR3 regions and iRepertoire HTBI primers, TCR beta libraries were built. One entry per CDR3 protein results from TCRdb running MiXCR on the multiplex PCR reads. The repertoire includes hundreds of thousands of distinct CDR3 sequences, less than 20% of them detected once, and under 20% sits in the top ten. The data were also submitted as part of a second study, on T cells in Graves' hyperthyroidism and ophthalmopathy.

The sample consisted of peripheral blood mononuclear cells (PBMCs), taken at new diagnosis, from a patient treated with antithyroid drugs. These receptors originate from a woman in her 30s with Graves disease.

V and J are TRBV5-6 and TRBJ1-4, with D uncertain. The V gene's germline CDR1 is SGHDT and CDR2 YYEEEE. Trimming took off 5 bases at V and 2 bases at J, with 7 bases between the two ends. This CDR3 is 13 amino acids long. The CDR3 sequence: CASRRRTNEKLFF. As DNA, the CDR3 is TGTGCCAGCAGGAGACGGACTAATGAAAAACTGTTTTTT.

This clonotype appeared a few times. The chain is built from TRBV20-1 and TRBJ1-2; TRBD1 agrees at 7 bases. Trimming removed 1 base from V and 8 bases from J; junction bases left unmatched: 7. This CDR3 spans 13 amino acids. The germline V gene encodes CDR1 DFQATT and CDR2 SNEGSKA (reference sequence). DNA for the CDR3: TGCAGTGCTAGAGCTGAACAGGGGCGAGGCTACACCTTC. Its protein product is CSARAEQGRGYTF.

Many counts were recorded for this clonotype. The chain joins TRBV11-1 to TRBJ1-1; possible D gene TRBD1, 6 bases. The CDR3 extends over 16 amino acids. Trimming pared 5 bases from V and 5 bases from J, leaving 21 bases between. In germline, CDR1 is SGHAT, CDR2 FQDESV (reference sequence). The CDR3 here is CASSPRAGAMRTEAFF. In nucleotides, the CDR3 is TGTGCCAGCAGCCCGCGGGCAGGGGCGATGAGGACTGAAGCTTTCTTT.

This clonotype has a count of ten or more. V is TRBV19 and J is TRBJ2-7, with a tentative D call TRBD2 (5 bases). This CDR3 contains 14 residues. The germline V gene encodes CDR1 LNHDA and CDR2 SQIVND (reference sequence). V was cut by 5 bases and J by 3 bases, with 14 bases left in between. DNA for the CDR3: TGTGCCAGTAGTCTGCGGGCTGCGGACTACGAGCAGTACTTC. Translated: CASSLRAADYEQYF.

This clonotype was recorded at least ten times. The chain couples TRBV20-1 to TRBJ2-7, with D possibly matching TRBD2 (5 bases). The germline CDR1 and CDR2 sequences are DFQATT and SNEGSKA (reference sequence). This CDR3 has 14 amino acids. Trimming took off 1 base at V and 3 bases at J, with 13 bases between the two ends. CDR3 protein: CSARAGESGYEQYF. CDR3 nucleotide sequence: TGCAGTGCTAGAGCTGGGGAGAGCGGCTACGAGCAGTACTTC.

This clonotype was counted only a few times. The chain's CDR3 is CASSAWLTSGRKGPDTQYF. In DNA form, the CDR3 reads TGTGCCAGCAGTGCCTGGCTGACTAGCGGGAGAAAGGGTCCAGATACGCAGTATTTT. The V gene is TRBV12-3 or TRBV12-4, the J gene TRBJ2-3; 12 nucleotides align to TRBD2. V trimming: 5 bases; J trimming: 4 bases; junction bases outside the gene matches: 16. This CDR3 comprises 19 residues.

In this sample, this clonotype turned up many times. The CDR3 protein is CASSLLPELTQYF. CDR3 DNA: TGTGCCAGCAGCTTGTTGCCGGAGTTGACCCAGTACTTC. The chain joins TRBV7-3 to TRBJ2-5; D is unclear. Trimming took 3 bases from V and 7 from J, leaving 12 bases between them. The V gene's germline CDR1 is SGHTA and CDR2 FQGTGA. The CDR3 is 13 residues long.

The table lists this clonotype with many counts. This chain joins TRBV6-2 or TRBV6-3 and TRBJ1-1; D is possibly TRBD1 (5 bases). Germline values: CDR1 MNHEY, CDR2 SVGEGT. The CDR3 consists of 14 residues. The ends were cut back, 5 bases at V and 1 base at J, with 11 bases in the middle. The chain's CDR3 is CASSEAGENTEAFF. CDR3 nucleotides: TGTGCCAGCAGTGAGGCGGGGGAGAACACTGAAGCTTTCTTT.

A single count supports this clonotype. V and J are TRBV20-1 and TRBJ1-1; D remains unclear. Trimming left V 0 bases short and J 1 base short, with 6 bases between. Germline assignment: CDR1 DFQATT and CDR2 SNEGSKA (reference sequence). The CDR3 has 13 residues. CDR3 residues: CSARDLKNTEAFF. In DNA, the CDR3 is TGCAGTGCTAGAGATTTGAAGAACACTGAAGCTTTCTTT.

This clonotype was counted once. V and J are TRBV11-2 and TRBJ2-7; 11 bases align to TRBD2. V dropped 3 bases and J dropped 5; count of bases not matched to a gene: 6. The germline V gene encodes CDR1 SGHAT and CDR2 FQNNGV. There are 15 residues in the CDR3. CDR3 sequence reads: CASSFSGRAGDEQYF. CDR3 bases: TGTGCCAGCAGCTTTAGCGGGAGGGCGGGGGACGAGCAGTACTTC.

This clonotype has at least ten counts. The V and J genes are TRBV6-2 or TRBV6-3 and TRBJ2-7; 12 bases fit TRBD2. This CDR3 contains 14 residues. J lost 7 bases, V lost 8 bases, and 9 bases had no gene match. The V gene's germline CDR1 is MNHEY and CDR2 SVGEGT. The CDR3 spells CASLRTSGMGEQYF. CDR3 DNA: TGTGCCAGCCTCAGGACTAGCGGGATGGGAGAGCAGTACTTC.

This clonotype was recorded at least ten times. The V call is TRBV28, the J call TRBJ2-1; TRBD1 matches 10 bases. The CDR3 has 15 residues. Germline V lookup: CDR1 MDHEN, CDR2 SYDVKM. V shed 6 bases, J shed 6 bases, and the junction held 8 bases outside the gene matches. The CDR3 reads CASRRPGTGVNEQFF. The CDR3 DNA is TGTGCCAGCAGACGCCCCGGGACAGGGGTCAATGAGCAGTTCTTC.

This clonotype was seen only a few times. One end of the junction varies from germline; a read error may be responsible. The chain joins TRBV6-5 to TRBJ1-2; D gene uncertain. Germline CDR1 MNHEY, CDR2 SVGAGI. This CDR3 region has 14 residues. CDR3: CASGYSSGRGGYTF. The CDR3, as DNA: TGTGCCAGCGGTTACTCGAGTGGACGAGGTGGCTACACCTTC.

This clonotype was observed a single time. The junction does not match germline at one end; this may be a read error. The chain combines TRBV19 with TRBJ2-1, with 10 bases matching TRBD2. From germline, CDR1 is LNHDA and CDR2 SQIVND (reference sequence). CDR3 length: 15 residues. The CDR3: CASSFIAGGYSEQFF. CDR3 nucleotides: TGTGCCAGTAGTTTTATAGCGGGGGGTTACAGTGAGCAGTTCTTC. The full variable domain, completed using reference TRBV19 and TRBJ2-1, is DGGITQSPKYLFRKEGQNVTLSCEQNLNHDAMYWYRQDPGQGLRLIYYSQIVNDFQKGDIAEGYSVSREKKESFPLTVTSAQKNPTAFYLCASSFIAGGYSEQFFGPGTRLTVL.

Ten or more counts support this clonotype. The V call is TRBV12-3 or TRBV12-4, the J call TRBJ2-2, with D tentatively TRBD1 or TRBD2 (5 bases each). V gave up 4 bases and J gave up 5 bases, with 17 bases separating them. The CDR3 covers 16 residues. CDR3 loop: CASSSPPGPRTGELFF. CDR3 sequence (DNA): TGTGCCAGCAGTTCCCCCCCGGGACCCAGGACCGGGGAGCTGTTTTTT.